This T cell receptor (beta chain) is drawn from a study of T cells in Graves' hyperthyroidism and ophthalmopathy. Findings and caveats of the study: Most expanded thyroid clonotypes above 0.001 also appeared in blood.

The CDR3 regions of TCR beta were amplified from RNA transcripts. Primed by the HTBI set, a first-round RT-PCR was run on the TCR CDR3. MiXCR was run by TCRdb on the multiplex PCR reads, yielding one entry per CDR3 protein. The profile shows fewer than 550,000 distinct CDR3 sequences, around a quarter of them singletons. At least ten counts were recorded for this clonotype. Its cognate antigen is unknown. Per the germline V gene, CDR1 is SNHLY and CDR2 is FYNNEI. Trimming cost V 7 bases and J 0 bases, with 13 bases left between them. The CDR3 is made up of 14 amino acids. Sequenced input: blood. J is TRBJ2-7 and V is TRBV2, with D perhaps matching TRBD1 (6 bases). The receptor comes from a woman aged 30 to 39 with Graves' ophthalmopathy. The CDR3 DNA sequence: TGTGCCAGCACGCGCAGGGGTCACTCCTACGAGCAGTACTTC. The encoded protein is CASTRRGHSYEQYF.